Each of the 3 T cell receptor beta chains below was sequenced from the same sample in a study of shared clonotypes between healthy human individuals. Naivety among CD8 cells was defined by CD45RO negativity and positive CCR7 selection, thereby excluding terminally differentiated effector memory CD45RA+ cells. Libraries were prepared by immunoSEQ multiplex PCR; TCRdb keeps only in-frame clonotypes and omits some of them. The sample yields roughly 2.1 million clones, 85% to 95% seen once. Specimen: naive CD8+ T cells from PBMCs. The source of these receptors is a young man in good health. Some clones in this sample may be carry-over from other donors' samples.

The chain recombines TRBV4-2 with TRBJ1-5, with a tentative D call TRBD1 (5 bases). CDR3 length equals 14 residues. CDR1 is LGHNA, CDR2 YNFKEQ, per germline. Deletions cut 1 base from V and 5 bases from J, with 9 bases between. The chain's CDR3 is CASSQVEGDQPQHF. CDR3 nucleotide sequence: TGTGCCAGCAGCCAAGTCGAAGGGGATCAGCCCCAGCATTTT.

Details on this clone: Other DNA sequences in the same sample also yield this CDR3. V usage is TRBV7-2 and J usage is TRBJ2-1, with 8 bases matching TRBD1. From germline, CDR1 is SGHTA and CDR2 FQGNSA. This CDR3 is built from 14 residues. Unmatched junction bases numbered 2, after V lost 2 bases and J lost 5 bases. This CDR3 is CASSLRQGNNEQFF. CDR3 nucleotides: TGTGCCAGCAGCTTAAGACAGGGGAACAATGAGCAGTTCTTC. Filled out from reference TRBV7-2 and TRBJ2-1, the complete variable domain reads GAGVSQSPSNKVTEKGKDVELRCDPISGHTALYWYRQSLGQGLEFLIYFQGNSAPDKSGLPSDRFSAERTGGSVSTLTIQRTQQEDSAVYLCASSLRQGNNEQFFGPGTRLTVL.

The J gene is TRBJ2-2, the V gene TRBV6-5; D is uncertain. With 3 bases removed from V and 1 base from J, the gap between germline ends came to 9 bases. This CDR3 region has 15 residues. The germline V gene encodes CDR1 MNHEY and CDR2 SVGAGI. CDR3 protein: CASSYGTRNTGELFF. In nucleotides, the CDR3 is TGTGCCAGCAGTTATGGTACGCGGAACACCGGGGAGCTGTTTTTT.